A selection of T cell receptor beta chains follows, all from one sample in a study of PD-1 blockade in classical Hodgkin lymphoma. TCRdb keeps only in-frame clones here, not all; method: immunoSEQ multiplex PCR. The data contain 80,000 to 95,000 clones, approximately 86% of them singletons. This material consisted of peripheral blood mononuclear cells (PBMCs), taken before the fourth cycle of nivolumab. Receptor source: a human donor with classical Hodgkin lymphoma. Both conserved end residues are part of each CDR3. Fields, in order: V gene, D gene, clone size, J gene, CDR3 DNA, CDR3 protein. D genes are given only for firm matches. Clone size is stated in some rows and not others, as once, few, many or a class when expanded.

v_call: TRBV2
d_call: -
clone_size: few
j_call: TRBJ2-3
cdr3_nt: TGTGCCAGCAGTGAAGCGCTTCTGGGGGGCATAGATACGCAGTATTTT
cdr3_aa: CASSEALLGGIDTQYF

v_call: TRBV10-3
d_call: -
clone_size: -
j_call: TRBJ2-2
cdr3_nt: TGTGCCATCAGTGAGTCTGGAGAGGGCACCGGGGAGCTGTTTTTT
cdr3_aa: CAISESGEGTGELFF

v_call: TRBV27
d_call: -
clone_size: -
j_call: TRBJ2-1
cdr3_nt: TGTGCCAGCAGTTTTCATGGACCGTTGTGGGAGCAGTTCTTC
cdr3_aa: CASSFHGPLWEQFF

v_call: TRBV5-8
d_call: -
clone_size: once
j_call: TRBJ1-2
cdr3_nt: TGTGCCAGCAGCTTGATCTACTATGGCTACACCTTC
cdr3_aa: CASSLIYYGYTF

v_call: TRBV7-2
d_call: -
clone_size: -
j_call: TRBJ1-5
cdr3_nt: TGTGCCAGCAGCTTTCGTTGGGGAGATCAGCCCCAGCATTTT
cdr3_aa: CASSFRWGDQPQHF

v_call: TRBV25-1
d_call: -
clone_size: -
j_call: TRBJ2-7
cdr3_nt: TGTGCCAGCAGTGAATCAGACAGCCTCCCTTACGAGCAGTACTTC
cdr3_aa: CASSESDSLPYEQYF

v_call: TRBV19
d_call: -
clone_size: -
j_call: TRBJ1-2
cdr3_nt: TGTGCCAGTAGTGGCGCAGGGAACGGACCTAACTATGGCTACACCTTC
cdr3_aa: CASSGAGNGPNYGYTF

v_call: TRBV18
d_call: -
clone_size: few
j_call: TRBJ1-2
cdr3_nt: TGTGCCAGCTCACCAGGAGGGGCGTATGGCTACACCTTC
cdr3_aa: CASSPGGAYGYTF

v_call: TRBV6-5
d_call: TRBD2
clone_size: once
j_call: TRBJ2-1
cdr3_nt: TGTGCCAGCAGGCCGGGACTAGCTGTCGAGAATGAGCAGTTCTTC
cdr3_aa: CASRPGLAVENEQFF

v_call: TRBV19
d_call: -
clone_size: few
j_call: TRBJ1-5
cdr3_nt: TGTGCCAGTAGTATGGGGACGGACTACAATCAGCCCCAGCATTTT
cdr3_aa: CASSMGTDYNQPQHF

v_call: TRBV10-3
d_call: TRBD2
clone_size: -
j_call: TRBJ2-5
cdr3_nt: TGTGCCATCAGTGAGGTAGCGGGAGCCCAAGAGACCCAGTACTTC
cdr3_aa: CAISEVAGAQETQYF

v_call: TRBV5-1
d_call: -
clone_size: -
j_call: TRBJ1-2
cdr3_nt: TGCGCCAGCAGCCCGGGGGGGCAGGATAGTGGAGGCTACACCTTC
cdr3_aa: CASSPGGQDSGGYTF

v_call: TRBV4-3
d_call: TRBD2
clone_size: -
j_call: TRBJ2-2
cdr3_nt: TGCGCCAGCAGCCGCGGACTAGTGGGTAGGGCCGGGGAGCTGTTTTTT
cdr3_aa: CASSRGLVGRAGELFF

v_call: TRBV19
d_call: -
clone_size: -
j_call: TRBJ1-2
cdr3_nt: TGTGCCAGTAGTACCCGACAGGAGAGCTATGGCTACACCTTC
cdr3_aa: CASSTRQESYGYTF

v_call: TRBV6-4
d_call: -
clone_size: -
j_call: TRBJ1-2
cdr3_nt: TGTGCCAGCAATTCCACAGGTCCCCCCAACTATGGCTACACCTTC
cdr3_aa: CASNSTGPPNYGYTF

v_call: TRBV7-9
d_call: -
clone_size: -
j_call: TRBJ1-2
cdr3_nt: TGTGCCAGCAGCACCGGGACGGCGGCCTATGGCTACACCTTC
cdr3_aa: CASSTGTAAYGYTF

v_call: TRBV29-1
d_call: TRBD2
clone_size: -
j_call: TRBJ2-7
cdr3_nt: TGCAGCGTTCGACTAGCGGGAGTGGGGGCCTACGAGCAGTACTTC
cdr3_aa: CSVRLAGVGAYEQYF

v_call: TRBV15
d_call: -
clone_size: few
j_call: TRBJ1-2
cdr3_nt: TGTGCCACCAGCAGAGATCTGAAGGAGGCTGGCTACACCTTC
cdr3_aa: CATSRDLKEAGYTF

v_call: TRBV6-4
d_call: -
clone_size: once
j_call: TRBJ1-1
cdr3_nt: TGTGCCAGCAGGGACAGAGAGAACACTGAAGCTTTCTTT
cdr3_aa: CASRDRENTEAFF

v_call: TRBV5-3
d_call: -
clone_size: -
j_call: TRBJ2-5
cdr3_nt: TGTGCCAGAAGCGTAGATGTGGAAGAGACCCAGTACTTC
cdr3_aa: CARSVDVEETQYF

v_call: TRBV5-1
d_call: -
clone_size: -
j_call: TRBJ2-1
cdr3_nt: TGCGCCAGCAGCTCCGATCATGTCAATGAGCAGTTCTTC
cdr3_aa: CASSSDHVNEQFF

v_call: TRBV30
d_call: TRBD2
clone_size: -
j_call: TRBJ2-3
cdr3_nt: TGTGCCTGGAGTCCGGGACTAGCGGAATACACAGATACGCAGTATTTT
cdr3_aa: CAWSPGLAEYTDTQYF

v_call: TRBV7-8
d_call: TRBD2
clone_size: -
j_call: TRBJ2-1
cdr3_nt: TGTGCCAGCAGCTTAACAAGCGGGAGTCATGATGAGCAGTTCTTC
cdr3_aa: CASSLTSGSHDEQFF

v_call: TRBV15
d_call: TRBD2
clone_size: -
j_call: TRBJ2-2
cdr3_nt: TGTGCCACCTCTCCTAGCGGGAGATTCGCCGGGGAGCTGTTTTTT
cdr3_aa: CATSPSGRFAGELFF

v_call: TRBV6-4
d_call: -
clone_size: -
j_call: TRBJ2-7
cdr3_nt: TGTGCCAGCAGTTGTCCCGAGCAGTACTTC
cdr3_aa: CASSCPEQYF

v_call: TRBV2
d_call: -
clone_size: -
j_call: TRBJ2-7
cdr3_nt: TGTGCCAGCCGTGCCGGGACTGATGTTTACGAGCAGTACTTC
cdr3_aa: CASRAGTDVYEQYF

v_call: TRBV6-1
d_call: TRBD1
clone_size: -
j_call: TRBJ1-2
cdr3_nt: TGTGCCAGCAGTGGGGAGGGGGCGGTGATAGATGGCTACACCTTC
cdr3_aa: CASSGEGAVIDGYTF

v_call: TRBV7-2
d_call: -
clone_size: -
j_call: TRBJ1-3
cdr3_nt: TGTGCCAGCAGCTTAGTTCCCCGGGGTCTCTCTGGAAACACCATATATTTT
cdr3_aa: CASSLVPRGLSGNTIYF

v_call: TRBV2
d_call: -
clone_size: -
j_call: TRBJ2-1
cdr3_nt: TGTGCCAGCAGTGAAGAGGGACTGGGGAATGAGCAGTTCTTC
cdr3_aa: CASSEEGLGNEQFF

v_call: TRBV19
d_call: -
clone_size: once
j_call: TRBJ1-3
cdr3_nt: TGTGCCAGTAGTATCGGGGTCTACTCTGGAAACACCATATATTTT
cdr3_aa: CASSIGVYSGNTIYF

v_call: TRBV28
d_call: TRBD2
clone_size: -
j_call: TRBJ2-1
cdr3_nt: TGTGCCAGCAGAAATTGGGGCGGGAGTGGCTCCTACAATGAGCAGTTCTTC
cdr3_aa: CASRNWGGSGSYNEQFF

v_call: TRBV5-1
d_call: -
clone_size: few
j_call: TRBJ2-1
cdr3_nt: TGCGCCAGCTCTGCGGGCTCCTACAATGAGCAGTTCTTC
cdr3_aa: CASSAGSYNEQFF

v_call: TRBV5-4
d_call: TRBD1
clone_size: -
j_call: TRBJ2-7
cdr3_nt: TGTGCCAGCAGCGGCCGGCAGGGGGCGGGCGAGCAGTACTTC
cdr3_aa: CASSGRQGAGEQYF

v_call: TRBV7-2
d_call: TRBD1
clone_size: -
j_call: TRBJ2-7
cdr3_nt: TGTGCCAGCAGCCCTGGACAGGGAAGGGAGCAGTACTTC
cdr3_aa: CASSPGQGREQYF

v_call: TRBV5-1
d_call: -
clone_size: -
j_call: TRBJ2-2
cdr3_nt: TGCGCCACCACCCCCCATTTAAACACCGGGGAGCTGTTTTTT
cdr3_aa: CATTPHLNTGELFF

v_call: TRBV2
d_call: -
clone_size: -
j_call: TRBJ1-4
cdr3_nt: TGTGCCAGCAGTTTAAAATCCGCTAATGAAAAACTGTTTTTT
cdr3_aa: CASSLKSANEKLFF

v_call: TRBV19
d_call: TRBD2
clone_size: -
j_call: TRBJ2-1
cdr3_nt: TGTGCCAGTAAGGTGGCGGGAGGCTACAATGAGCAGTTCTTC
cdr3_aa: CASKVAGGYNEQFF

v_call: TRBV28
d_call: -
clone_size: -
j_call: TRBJ1-5
cdr3_nt: TGTGCCAGCAGCCCCCCGAAGGGAGTCATTCAGCCCCAGCATTTT
cdr3_aa: CASSPPKGVIQPQHF

v_call: TRBV15
d_call: -
clone_size: once
j_call: TRBJ1-2
cdr3_nt: TGTGCCACCAGCAGAGATAACTATGGCTACACCTTC
cdr3_aa: CATSRDNYGYTF

v_call: TRBV28
d_call: -
clone_size: few
j_call: TRBJ2-5
cdr3_nt: TGTGCCAGCAACCCCCGGCGGAGGTTAAGGACCCAGTACTTC
cdr3_aa: CASNPRRRLRTQYF

v_call: TRBV18
d_call: TRBD1
clone_size: -
j_call: TRBJ2-7
cdr3_nt: TGTGCCAGCTCATCCGGACAGGTAGGACCCGAGCAGTACTTC
cdr3_aa: CASSSGQVGPEQYF

v_call: TRBV5-1
d_call: TRBD1
clone_size: -
j_call: TRBJ2-3
cdr3_nt: TGCGCCAGCAGCTCGACAGGGACAGATACGCAGTATTTT
cdr3_aa: CASSSTGTDTQYF

v_call: TRBV25-1
d_call: TRBD2
clone_size: -
j_call: TRBJ2-5
cdr3_nt: TGTGCCAGCAGGGGTAGCGGGATGTGGGAGACCCAGTACTTC
cdr3_aa: CASRGSGMWETQYF

v_call: TRBV9
d_call: TRBD1
clone_size: -
j_call: TRBJ2-7
cdr3_nt: TGTGCCAGCGGAGGGGGGACAGGGGGTAATTCCGAGCAGTACTTC
cdr3_aa: CASGGGTGGNSEQYF

v_call: TRBV10-3
d_call: TRBD2
clone_size: -
j_call: TRBJ2-2
cdr3_nt: TGTGCCATCAGTGATGCACTAGCGGGAGGAGGGGAGCTGTTTTTT
cdr3_aa: CAISDALAGGGELFF

v_call: TRBV11-2
d_call: -
clone_size: -
j_call: TRBJ2-5
cdr3_nt: TGTGCCAGCAGCTTATCGGGTGGAGAGACCCAGTACTTC
cdr3_aa: CASSLSGGETQYF

v_call: TRBV7-2
d_call: -
clone_size: few
j_call: TRBJ1-3
cdr3_nt: TGTGCCAGCAGCCCCGACAGGCTCTCTGGAAACACCATATATTTT
cdr3_aa: CASSPDRLSGNTIYF

v_call: TRBV28
d_call: -
clone_size: -
j_call: TRBJ2-1
cdr3_nt: TGTGCCAGCAGTGAAGTAGCGGAAGCTACGCAGTTCTTC
cdr3_aa: CASSEVAEATQFF

v_call: TRBV9
d_call: -
clone_size: -
j_call: TRBJ2-4
cdr3_nt: TGTGCCAGCAGCGCCATGGGGGGCGCGGACATTCAGTACTTC
cdr3_aa: CASSAMGGADIQYF

v_call: TRBV7-2
d_call: -
clone_size: -
j_call: TRBJ1-1
cdr3_nt: TGTGCCAGCAGCTTATCCGGTGGCACTGAAGCTTTCTTT
cdr3_aa: CASSLSGGTEAFF

v_call: TRBV28
d_call: TRBD1
clone_size: -
j_call: TRBJ2-7
cdr3_nt: TGTGCCAGCAGCCCCGGGACAGGGTACTACGAGCAGTACTTC
cdr3_aa: CASSPGTGYYEQYF

v_call: TRBV9
d_call: -
clone_size: -
j_call: TRBJ1-2
cdr3_nt: TGTGCCAGCGGAAGGGGTTCTAACTATGGCTACACCTTC
cdr3_aa: CASGRGSNYGYTF